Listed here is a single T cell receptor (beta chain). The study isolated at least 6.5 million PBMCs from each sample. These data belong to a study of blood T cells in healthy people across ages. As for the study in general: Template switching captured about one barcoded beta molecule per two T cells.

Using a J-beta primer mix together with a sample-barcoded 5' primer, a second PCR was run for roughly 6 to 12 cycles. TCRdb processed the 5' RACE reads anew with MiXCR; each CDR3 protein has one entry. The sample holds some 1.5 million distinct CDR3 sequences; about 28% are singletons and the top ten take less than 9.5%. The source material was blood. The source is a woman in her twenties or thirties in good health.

DNA of the CDR3: TGTGCCAGCAGCCGATTGAGGACAGGACGGGGAGACTCTCGCGGCTACACCTTC. This encodes CASSRLRTGRGDSRGYTF. J is TRBJ1-2 and V is TRBV7-2, with 7 bases matching TRBD1. Per the germline V gene, CDR1 is SGHTA and CDR2 is FQGNSA. J lost 8 bases, V lost 5 bases, and 23 bases had no gene match. The CDR3 length is 18 residues.